This record looks at one TCR beta chain sequence and its context. In the same sample, other DNA sequences code for this CDR3. The data are from a study of T cells after posttransplantation cyclophosphamide. The repertoire was sequenced with immunoSEQ multiplex PCR; TCRdb's copy has only in-frame clones and lacks some. The table has some 66,000 clones, approximately 92% seen once. Germline V gene lookup returns CDR1 LGHNA and CDR2 YSLEER. The CDR3 extends over 19 amino acids. J lost 4 bases, V lost 2 bases, and 13 bases had no gene match. The related graft donor's blood sample was taken on the day of bone marrow donation.

The sample comprised PBMCs. The V and J genes are TRBV4-3 and TRBJ2-3; TRBD2 matches 12 bases. This TCR came from a woman in her 30s in good health and a related stem cell transplant donor. As DNA, the CDR3 is TGCGCCAGCAGCCAATCACCACTTCTAGCGGGGGGGCTTGCAGATACGCAGTATTTT. This encodes CASSQSPLLAGGLADTQYF.